The rows below give T cell receptor beta chains drawn from one sample of a study of T-cell reconstitution after alpha-beta-depleted transplantation in children. TCRdb re-called the PCR reads through MiXCR, storing one row per CDR3 protein. The sample lists around 450,000 distinct CDR3 sequences, over 40% occurring once. The sample here was PBMCs, taken before TCRalphabeta/CD19-depleted stem cell transplant. Receptors originate from a girl aged 2-15 years with aplastic anemia, due to receive a stem cell transplant. CDR3s include the opening cysteine and the closing phenylalanine or tryptophan. A D gene is named only where the DNA matches it firmly. Size values are once, few and many counts, or a class for expanded clones, and some rows have none.

j_gene: TRBJ1-5
v_gene: TRBV12-3/TRBV12-4
abundance: many
d_gene: -
CDR3aa: CASSLQRLSNQPQHF
CDR3nt: TGTGCCAGCAGTTTACAGCGCCTTAGCAATCAGCCCCAGCATTTT

j_gene: TRBJ2-5
v_gene: TRBV3-1
abundance: -
d_gene: TRBD2
CDR3aa: CATCHQLAGYQETQYF
CDR3nt: TGTGCCACCTGCCATCAACTAGCGGGATACCAAGAGACCCAGTACTTC

j_gene: TRBJ1-1
v_gene: TRBV7-9
abundance: many
d_gene: -
CDR3aa: CASSLARTLEEFEAFF
CDR3nt: TGTGCCAGCAGCTTAGCGCGTACTTTAGAGGAGTTTGAAGCTTTCTTT

j_gene: TRBJ2-5
v_gene: TRBV4-1
abundance: -
d_gene: TRBD2
CDR3aa: CASSQTSRGQETQYF
CDR3nt: TGCGCCAGCAGCCAGACTAGCAGAGGCCAAGAGACCCAGTACTTC

j_gene: TRBJ2-1
v_gene: TRBV12-3/TRBV12-4
abundance: few
d_gene: TRBD2
CDR3aa: CASRLSSGVNEQFF
CDR3nt: TGTGCCAGCAGATTATCTAGCGGGGTCAATGAGCAGTTCTTC

j_gene: TRBJ2-1
v_gene: TRBV20-1
abundance: -
d_gene: TRBD2
CDR3aa: CSARDRGASGRPSSYNEQFF
CDR3nt: TGCAGTGCTAGAGATAGGGGTGCTAGCGGGAGGCCGAGCTCCTACAATGAGCAGTTCTTC

j_gene: TRBJ2-3
v_gene: TRBV4-3
abundance: many
d_gene: TRBD1
CDR3aa: CASSQDRGWTGSTDTQYF
CDR3nt: TGCGCCAGCAGCCAAGATCGTGGATGGACAGGGAGCACAGATACGCAGTATTTT

j_gene: TRBJ2-3
v_gene: TRBV6-6
abundance: -
d_gene: -
CDR3aa: CASSSSPDTQYF
CDR3nt: TGTGCCAGCAGCTCCTCCCCGGATACGCAGTATTTT

j_gene: TRBJ2-7
v_gene: TRBV9
abundance: -
d_gene: TRBD2
CDR3aa: CASSTSDEQYF
CDR3nt: TGTGCCAGCTCGACTAGCGACGAGCAGTACTTC

j_gene: TRBJ2-3
v_gene: TRBV25-1
abundance: -
d_gene: TRBD2
CDR3aa: CATGRRGTDTQYF
CDR3nt: TGTGCCACCGGGAGGAGGGGCACAGATACGCAGTATTTT

j_gene: TRBJ1-3
v_gene: TRBV28
abundance: few
d_gene: -
CDR3aa: CASSLHGPGNTIYF
CDR3nt: TGTGCCAGCAGTCTCCACGGGCCCGGAAACACCATATATTTT

j_gene: TRBJ1-2
v_gene: TRBV27
abundance: -
d_gene: -
CDR3aa: CASSFSEQLIYGYTF
CDR3nt: TGTGCCAGCAGTTTCTCCGAACAGCTTATCTATGGCTACACCTTC

j_gene: TRBJ2-3
v_gene: TRBV3-1
abundance: -
d_gene: TRBD2
CDR3aa: CASSHPSGSTDTQYF
CDR3nt: TGTGCCAGCAGCCACCCTAGCGGGAGCACAGATACGCAGTATTTT

j_gene: TRBJ2-7
v_gene: TRBV18
abundance: -
d_gene: TRBD1
CDR3aa: CASSPAPGQGNEQYF
CDR3nt: TGTGCCAGCTCCCCGGCTCCCGGACAGGGGAACGAGCAGTACTTC

j_gene: TRBJ1-2
v_gene: TRBV20-1
abundance: -
d_gene: -
CDR3aa: CSAKEQVNYGYTF
CDR3nt: TGCAGTGCTAAGGAACAGGTGAACTATGGCTACACCTTC

j_gene: TRBJ1-1
v_gene: TRBV20-1
abundance: -
d_gene: -
CDR3aa: CSPPYVGIYEAFF
CDR3nt: TGCAGCCCGCCGTATGTGGGAATCTATGAGGCTTTCTTT

j_gene: TRBJ2-2
v_gene: TRBV20-1
abundance: many
d_gene: TRBD2
CDR3aa: CSASVAGGPNTGELFF
CDR3nt: TGCAGTGCTAGTGTGGCGGGAGGCCCGAACACCGGGGAGCTGTTTTTT